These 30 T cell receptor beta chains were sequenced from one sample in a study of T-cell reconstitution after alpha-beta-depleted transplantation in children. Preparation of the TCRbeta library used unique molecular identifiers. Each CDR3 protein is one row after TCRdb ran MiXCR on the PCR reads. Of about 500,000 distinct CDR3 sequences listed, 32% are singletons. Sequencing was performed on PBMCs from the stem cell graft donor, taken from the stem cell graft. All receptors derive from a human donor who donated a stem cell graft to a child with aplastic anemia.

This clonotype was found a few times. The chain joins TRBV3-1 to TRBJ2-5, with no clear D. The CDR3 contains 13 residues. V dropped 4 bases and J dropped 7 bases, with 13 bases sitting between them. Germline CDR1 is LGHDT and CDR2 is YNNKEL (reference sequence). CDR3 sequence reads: CASSLSTTGTQYF. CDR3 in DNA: TGTGCCAGCAGCCTTAGTACTACGGGGACCCAGTACTTC.

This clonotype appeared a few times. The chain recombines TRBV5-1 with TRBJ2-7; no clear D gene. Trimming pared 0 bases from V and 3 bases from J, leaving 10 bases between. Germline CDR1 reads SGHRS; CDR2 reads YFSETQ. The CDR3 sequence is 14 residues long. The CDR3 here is CASSLGDGRYEQYV. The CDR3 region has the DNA TGCGCCAGCAGCTTGGGCGACGGACGCTACGAGCAGTACGTC.

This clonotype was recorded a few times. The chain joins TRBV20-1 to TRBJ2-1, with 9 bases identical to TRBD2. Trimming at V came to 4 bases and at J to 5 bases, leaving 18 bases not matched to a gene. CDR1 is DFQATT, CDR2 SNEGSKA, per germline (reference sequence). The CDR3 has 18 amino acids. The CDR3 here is CSANLVPGLAHTNNEQFF. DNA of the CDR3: TGCAGTGCTAACTTGGTACCCGGACTAGCGCATACCAACAATGAGCAGTTCTTC.

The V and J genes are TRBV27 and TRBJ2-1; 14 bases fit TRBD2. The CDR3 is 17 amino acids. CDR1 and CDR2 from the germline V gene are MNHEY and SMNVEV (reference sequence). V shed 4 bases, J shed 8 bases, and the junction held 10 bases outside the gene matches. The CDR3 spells CASSSRGLAGVLDEQFF. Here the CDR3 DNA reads TGTGCCAGCAGTTCTCGGGGACTAGCGGGAGTTCTGGATGAGCAGTTCTTC.

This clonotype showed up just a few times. This CDR3 reads CASSPLGGGGTEAFF. The CDR3, as DNA: TGCGCCAGCAGCCCCCTTGGAGGGGGGGGCACTGAAGCTTTCTTT. The chain couples TRBV5-1 to TRBJ1-1, with D possibly matching TRBD1 (6 bases). Germline V CDR1 and CDR2: SGHRS, YFSETQ. Trimming cost V 4 bases and J 4 bases, with 17 bases left between them. The CDR3 has 15 amino acids.

The CDR3 region has the DNA TGTGCCAGTAGTAACCCCGACGGACGGCCGGGAAACACCATATATTTT. Residues: CASSNPDGRPGNTIYF. The V gene is TRBV19, the J gene TRBJ1-3; D gene unclear. CDR1 is LNHDA and CDR2 is SQIVND in the germline V gene (reference sequence). Deletions cut 4 bases from V and 4 bases from J, with 17 bases between. The CDR3 has 16 residues. Combining the CDR3 with reference TRBV19 and TRBJ1-3 gives the whole variable domain DGGITQSPKYLFRKEGQNVTLSCEQNLNHDAMYWYRQDPGQGLRLIYYSQIVNDFQKGDIAEGYSVSREKKESFPLTVTSAQKNPTAFYLCASSNPDGRPGNTIYFGEGSWLTVV.

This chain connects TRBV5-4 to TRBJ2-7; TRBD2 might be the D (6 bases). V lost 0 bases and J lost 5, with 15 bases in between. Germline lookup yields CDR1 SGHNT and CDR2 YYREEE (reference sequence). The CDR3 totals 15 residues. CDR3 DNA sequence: TGTGCCAGCAGCTTGGTGTCAGGGAGGATGAACGAGCAGTACTTC. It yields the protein CASSLVSGRMNEQYF.

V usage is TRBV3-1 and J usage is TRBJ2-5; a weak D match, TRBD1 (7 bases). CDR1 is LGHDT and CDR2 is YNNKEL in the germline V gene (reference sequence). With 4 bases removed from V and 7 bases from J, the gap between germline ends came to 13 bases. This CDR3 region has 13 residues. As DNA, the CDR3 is TGTGCCAGCAGCCCGGGCAGGGGGGCGACCCAGTACTTC. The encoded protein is CASSPGRGATQYF.

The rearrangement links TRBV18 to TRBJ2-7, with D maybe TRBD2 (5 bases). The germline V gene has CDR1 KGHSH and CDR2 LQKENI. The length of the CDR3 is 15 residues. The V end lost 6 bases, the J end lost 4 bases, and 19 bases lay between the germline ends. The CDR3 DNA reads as TGTGCCAGCTCCCCCAGAGAGCGGAACCTTTACGAGCAGTACGTC. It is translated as CASSPRERNLYEQYV.

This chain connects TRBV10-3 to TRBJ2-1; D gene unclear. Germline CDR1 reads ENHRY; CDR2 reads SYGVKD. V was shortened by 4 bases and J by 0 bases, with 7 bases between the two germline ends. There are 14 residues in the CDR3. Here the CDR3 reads CAISADSSYNEQFF. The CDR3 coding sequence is TGTGCCATCAGTGCAGATAGCTCCTACAATGAGCAGTTCTTC.

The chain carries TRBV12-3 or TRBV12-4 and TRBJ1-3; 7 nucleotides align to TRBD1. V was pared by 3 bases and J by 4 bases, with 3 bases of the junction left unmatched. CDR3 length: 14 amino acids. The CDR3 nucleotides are TGTGCCAGCAGTTTTGACAGGGAAGGAAACACCATATATTTT. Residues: CASSFDREGNTIYF.

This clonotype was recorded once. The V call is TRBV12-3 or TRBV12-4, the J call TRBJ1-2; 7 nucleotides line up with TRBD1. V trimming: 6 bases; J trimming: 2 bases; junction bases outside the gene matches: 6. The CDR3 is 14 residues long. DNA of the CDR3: TGTGCCAGCAGAATTGGGACAGACAACTATGGCTACACCTTC. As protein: CASRIGTDNYGYTF.

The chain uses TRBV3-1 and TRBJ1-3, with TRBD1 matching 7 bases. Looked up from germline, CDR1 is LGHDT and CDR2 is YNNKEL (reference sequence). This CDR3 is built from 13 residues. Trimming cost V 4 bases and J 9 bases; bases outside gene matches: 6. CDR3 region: CASSPGTDRTIYF. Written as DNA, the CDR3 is TGTGCCAGCAGCCCCGGGACAGATCGCACCATATATTTT.

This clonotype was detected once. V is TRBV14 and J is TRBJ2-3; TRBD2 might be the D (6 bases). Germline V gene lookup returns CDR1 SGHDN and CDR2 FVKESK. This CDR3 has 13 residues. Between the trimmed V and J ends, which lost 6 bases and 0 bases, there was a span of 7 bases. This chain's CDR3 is CASRDYSTDTQYF. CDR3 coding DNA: TGTGCCAGCAGGGACTATAGCACAGATACGCAGTATTTT. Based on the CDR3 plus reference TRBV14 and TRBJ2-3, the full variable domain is EAGVTQFPSHSVIEKGQTVTLRCDPISGHDNLYWYRRVMGKEIKFLLHFVKESKQDESGMPNNRFLAERTGGTYSTLKVQPAELEDSGVYFCASRDYSTDTQYFGPGTRLTVL.

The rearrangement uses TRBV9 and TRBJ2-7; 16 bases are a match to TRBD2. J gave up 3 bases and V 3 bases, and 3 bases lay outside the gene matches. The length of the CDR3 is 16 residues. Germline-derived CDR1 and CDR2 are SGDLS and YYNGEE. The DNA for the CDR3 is TGTGCCAGCAGCGAGGGGACTAGCGGGAGGGACTACGAGCAGTACTTC. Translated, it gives CASSEGTSGRDYEQYF.

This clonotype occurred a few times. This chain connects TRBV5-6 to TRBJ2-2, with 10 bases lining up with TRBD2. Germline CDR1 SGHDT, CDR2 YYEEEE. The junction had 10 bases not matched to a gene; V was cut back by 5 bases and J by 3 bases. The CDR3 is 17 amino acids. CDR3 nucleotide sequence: TGTGCCAGCAGTTTTTATAGCGGGAGGATTGACACCGGGGAGCTGTTTTTT. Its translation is CASSFYSGRIDTGELFF. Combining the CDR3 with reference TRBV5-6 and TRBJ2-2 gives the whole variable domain DAGVTQSPTHLIKTRGQQVTLRCSPKSGHDTVSWYQQALGQGPQFIFQYYEEEERQRGNFPDRFSGHQFPNYSSELNVNALLLGDSALYLCASSFYSGRIDTGELFFGEGSRLTVL.

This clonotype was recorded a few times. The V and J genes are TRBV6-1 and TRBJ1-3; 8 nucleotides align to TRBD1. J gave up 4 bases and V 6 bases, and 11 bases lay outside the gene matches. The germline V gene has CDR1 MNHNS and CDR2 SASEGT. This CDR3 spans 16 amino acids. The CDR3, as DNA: TGTGCCAGCAGCGCCAATGGACAGGGAAACGGAAACACCATATATTTT. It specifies CASSANGQGNGNTIYF.

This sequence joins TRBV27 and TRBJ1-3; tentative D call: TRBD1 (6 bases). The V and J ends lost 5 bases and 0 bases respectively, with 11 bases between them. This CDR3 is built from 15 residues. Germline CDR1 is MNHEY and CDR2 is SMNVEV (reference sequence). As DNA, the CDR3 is TGTGCCAGCAGTCTTGACAGGACCTCTGGAAACACCATATATTTT. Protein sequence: CASSLDRTSGNTIYF.

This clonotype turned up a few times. Written as DNA, the CDR3 is TGTGCCAGCAGTTTACGACACTCAACAACTAATGAAAAACTGTTTTTT. Amino acids: CASSLRHSTTNEKLFF. V is TRBV12-3 or TRBV12-4 and J is TRBJ1-4; no reliable D call. V lost 2 bases to trimming and J lost 0 bases, with 10 bases between them. There are 16 residues in the CDR3.

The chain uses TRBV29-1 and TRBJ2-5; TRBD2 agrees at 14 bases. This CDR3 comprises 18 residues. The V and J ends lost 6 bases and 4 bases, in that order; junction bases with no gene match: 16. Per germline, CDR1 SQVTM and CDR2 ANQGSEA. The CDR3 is CSVLSTGLAGVRGETQYF. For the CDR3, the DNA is TGCAGCGTCTTATCAACGGGACTAGCGGGAGTTAGGGGAGAGACCCAGTACTTC.

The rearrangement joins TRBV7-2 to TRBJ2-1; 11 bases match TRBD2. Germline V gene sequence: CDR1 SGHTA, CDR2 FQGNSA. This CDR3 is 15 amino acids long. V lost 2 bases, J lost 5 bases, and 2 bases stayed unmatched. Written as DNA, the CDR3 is TGTGCCAGCAGCTTATCTAGCGGGGGGAACAATGAGCAGTTCTTC. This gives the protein CASSLSSGGNNEQFF.

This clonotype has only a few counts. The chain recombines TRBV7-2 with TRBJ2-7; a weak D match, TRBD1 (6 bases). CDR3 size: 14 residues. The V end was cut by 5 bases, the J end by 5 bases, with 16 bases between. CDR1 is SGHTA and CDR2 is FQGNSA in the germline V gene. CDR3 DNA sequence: TGTGCCAGCAGCCGACCACAGGGTCGGGACGAGCAGTACTTC. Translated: CASSRPQGRDEQYF. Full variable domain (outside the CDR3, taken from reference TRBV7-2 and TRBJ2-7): GAGVSQSPSNKVTEKGKDVELRCDPISGHTALYWYRQSLGQGLEFLIYFQGNSAPDKSGLPSDRFSAERTGGSVSTLTIQRTQQEDSAVYLCASSRPQGRDEQYFGPGTRLTVT.

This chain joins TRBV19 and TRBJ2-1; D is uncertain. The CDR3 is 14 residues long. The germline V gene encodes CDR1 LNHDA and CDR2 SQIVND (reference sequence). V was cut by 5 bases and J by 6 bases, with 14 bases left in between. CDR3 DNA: TGTGCCAGTAGTGGCCGGACCCTTAGCAATGAGCAGTTCTTC. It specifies CASSGRTLSNEQFF.

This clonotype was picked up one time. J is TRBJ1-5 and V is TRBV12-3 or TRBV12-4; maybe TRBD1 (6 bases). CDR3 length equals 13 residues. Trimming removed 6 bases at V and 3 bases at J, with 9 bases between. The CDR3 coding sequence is TGTGCCAGCAGCAACAGGGTCAATCAGCCCCAGCATTTT. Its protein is CASSNRVNQPQHF.

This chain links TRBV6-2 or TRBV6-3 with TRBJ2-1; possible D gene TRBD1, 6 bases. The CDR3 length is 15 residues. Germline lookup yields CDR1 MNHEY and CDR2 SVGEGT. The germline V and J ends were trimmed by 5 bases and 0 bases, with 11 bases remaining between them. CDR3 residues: CASSPTGFSYNEQFF. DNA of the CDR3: TGTGCCAGCAGTCCAACAGGGTTCTCCTACAATGAGCAGTTCTTC.

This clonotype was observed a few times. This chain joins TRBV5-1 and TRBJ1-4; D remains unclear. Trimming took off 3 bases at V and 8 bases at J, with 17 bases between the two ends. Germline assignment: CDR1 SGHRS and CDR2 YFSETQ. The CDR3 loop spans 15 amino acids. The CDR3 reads CASSSSGPRAEKLFF. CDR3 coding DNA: TGCGCCAGCAGCTCATCCGGGCCTAGGGCGGAAAAACTGTTTTTT.

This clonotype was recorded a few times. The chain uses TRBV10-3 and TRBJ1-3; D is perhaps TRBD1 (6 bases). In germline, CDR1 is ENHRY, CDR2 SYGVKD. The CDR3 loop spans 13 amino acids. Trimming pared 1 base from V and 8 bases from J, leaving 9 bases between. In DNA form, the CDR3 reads TGTGCCATCAGTGAGTTGTGGGGGCACACCATATATTTT. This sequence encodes CAISELWGHTIYF.

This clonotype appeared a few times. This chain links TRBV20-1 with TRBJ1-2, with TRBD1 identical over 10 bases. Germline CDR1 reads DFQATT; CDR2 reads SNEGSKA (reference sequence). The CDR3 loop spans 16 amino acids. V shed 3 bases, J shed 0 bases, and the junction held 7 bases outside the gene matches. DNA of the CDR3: TGCAGTGCTAGGCTCCCGGGACAGGGGACTAACTATGGCTACACCTTC. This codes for CSARLPGQGTNYGYTF.

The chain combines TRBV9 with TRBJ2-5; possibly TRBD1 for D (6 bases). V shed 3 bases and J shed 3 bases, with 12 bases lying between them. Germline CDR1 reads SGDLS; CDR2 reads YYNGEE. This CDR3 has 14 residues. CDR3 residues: CASSEGTYKETQYF. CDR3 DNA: TGTGCCAGCAGCGAGGGGACATACAAAGAGACCCAGTACTTC. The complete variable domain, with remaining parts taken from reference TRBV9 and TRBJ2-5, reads DSGVTQTPKHLITATGQRVTLRCSPRSGDLSVYWYQQSLDQGLQFLIQYYNGEERAKGNILERFSAQQFPDLHSELNLSSLELGDSALYFCASSEGTYKETQYFGPGTRLLVL.

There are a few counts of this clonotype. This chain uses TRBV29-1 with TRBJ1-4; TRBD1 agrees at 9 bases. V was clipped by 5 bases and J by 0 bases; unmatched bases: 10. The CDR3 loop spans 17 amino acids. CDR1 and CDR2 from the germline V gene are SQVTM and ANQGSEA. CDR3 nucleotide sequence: TGCAGCGTTCTGGACAGGGGACCATTTGCAACTAATGAAAAACTGTTTTTT. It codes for CSVLDRGPFATNEKLFF.